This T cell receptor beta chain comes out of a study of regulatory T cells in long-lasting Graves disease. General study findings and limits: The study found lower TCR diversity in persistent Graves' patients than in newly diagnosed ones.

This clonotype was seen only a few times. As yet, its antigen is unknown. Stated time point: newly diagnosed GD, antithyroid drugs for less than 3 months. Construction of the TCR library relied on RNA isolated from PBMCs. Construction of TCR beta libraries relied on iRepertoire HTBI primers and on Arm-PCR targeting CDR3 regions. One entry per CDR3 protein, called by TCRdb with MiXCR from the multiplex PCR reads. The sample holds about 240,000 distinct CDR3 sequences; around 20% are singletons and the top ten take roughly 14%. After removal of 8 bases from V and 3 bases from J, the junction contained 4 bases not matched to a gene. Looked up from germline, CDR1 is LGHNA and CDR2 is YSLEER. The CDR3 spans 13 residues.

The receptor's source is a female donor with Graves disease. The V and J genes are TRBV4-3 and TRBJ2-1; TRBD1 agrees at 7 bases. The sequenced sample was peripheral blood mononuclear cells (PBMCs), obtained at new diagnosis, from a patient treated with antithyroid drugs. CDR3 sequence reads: CASGRQGYNEQFF. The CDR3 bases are TGCGCCAGCGGAAGACAGGGCTACAATGAGCAGTTCTTC.